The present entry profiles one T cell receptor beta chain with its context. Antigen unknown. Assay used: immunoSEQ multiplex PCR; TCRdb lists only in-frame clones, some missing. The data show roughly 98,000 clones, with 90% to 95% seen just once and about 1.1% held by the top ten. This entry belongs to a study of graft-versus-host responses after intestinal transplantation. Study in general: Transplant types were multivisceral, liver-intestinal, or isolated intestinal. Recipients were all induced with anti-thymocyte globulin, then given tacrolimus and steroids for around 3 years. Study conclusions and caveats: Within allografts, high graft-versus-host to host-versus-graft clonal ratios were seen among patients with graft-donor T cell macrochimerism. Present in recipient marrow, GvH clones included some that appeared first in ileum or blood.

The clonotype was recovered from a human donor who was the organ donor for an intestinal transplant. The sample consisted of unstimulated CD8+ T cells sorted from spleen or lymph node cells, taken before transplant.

The CDR3, as DNA: TGTGCCAGCAGCTCAAATACAGGGGCGGGGGGAGCTTTCTTT. Its protein is CASSSNTGAGGAFF. The gene calls are TRBV13 and TRBJ1-1, with 7 bases that match TRBD1. There are 14 residues in the CDR3. V lost 4 bases, J lost 10 bases, and 12 bases stayed unmatched. Germline CDR1 and CDR2: PRHDT and FYEKMQ (reference sequence). The entire variable domain, with the rest obtained from reference TRBV13 and TRBJ1-1, is as follows: AAGVIQSPRHLIKEKRETATLKCYPIPRHDTVYWYQQGPGQDPQFLISFYEKMQSDKGSIPDRFSAQQFSDYHSELNMSSLELGDSALYFCASSSNTGAGGAFFGQGTRLTVV.